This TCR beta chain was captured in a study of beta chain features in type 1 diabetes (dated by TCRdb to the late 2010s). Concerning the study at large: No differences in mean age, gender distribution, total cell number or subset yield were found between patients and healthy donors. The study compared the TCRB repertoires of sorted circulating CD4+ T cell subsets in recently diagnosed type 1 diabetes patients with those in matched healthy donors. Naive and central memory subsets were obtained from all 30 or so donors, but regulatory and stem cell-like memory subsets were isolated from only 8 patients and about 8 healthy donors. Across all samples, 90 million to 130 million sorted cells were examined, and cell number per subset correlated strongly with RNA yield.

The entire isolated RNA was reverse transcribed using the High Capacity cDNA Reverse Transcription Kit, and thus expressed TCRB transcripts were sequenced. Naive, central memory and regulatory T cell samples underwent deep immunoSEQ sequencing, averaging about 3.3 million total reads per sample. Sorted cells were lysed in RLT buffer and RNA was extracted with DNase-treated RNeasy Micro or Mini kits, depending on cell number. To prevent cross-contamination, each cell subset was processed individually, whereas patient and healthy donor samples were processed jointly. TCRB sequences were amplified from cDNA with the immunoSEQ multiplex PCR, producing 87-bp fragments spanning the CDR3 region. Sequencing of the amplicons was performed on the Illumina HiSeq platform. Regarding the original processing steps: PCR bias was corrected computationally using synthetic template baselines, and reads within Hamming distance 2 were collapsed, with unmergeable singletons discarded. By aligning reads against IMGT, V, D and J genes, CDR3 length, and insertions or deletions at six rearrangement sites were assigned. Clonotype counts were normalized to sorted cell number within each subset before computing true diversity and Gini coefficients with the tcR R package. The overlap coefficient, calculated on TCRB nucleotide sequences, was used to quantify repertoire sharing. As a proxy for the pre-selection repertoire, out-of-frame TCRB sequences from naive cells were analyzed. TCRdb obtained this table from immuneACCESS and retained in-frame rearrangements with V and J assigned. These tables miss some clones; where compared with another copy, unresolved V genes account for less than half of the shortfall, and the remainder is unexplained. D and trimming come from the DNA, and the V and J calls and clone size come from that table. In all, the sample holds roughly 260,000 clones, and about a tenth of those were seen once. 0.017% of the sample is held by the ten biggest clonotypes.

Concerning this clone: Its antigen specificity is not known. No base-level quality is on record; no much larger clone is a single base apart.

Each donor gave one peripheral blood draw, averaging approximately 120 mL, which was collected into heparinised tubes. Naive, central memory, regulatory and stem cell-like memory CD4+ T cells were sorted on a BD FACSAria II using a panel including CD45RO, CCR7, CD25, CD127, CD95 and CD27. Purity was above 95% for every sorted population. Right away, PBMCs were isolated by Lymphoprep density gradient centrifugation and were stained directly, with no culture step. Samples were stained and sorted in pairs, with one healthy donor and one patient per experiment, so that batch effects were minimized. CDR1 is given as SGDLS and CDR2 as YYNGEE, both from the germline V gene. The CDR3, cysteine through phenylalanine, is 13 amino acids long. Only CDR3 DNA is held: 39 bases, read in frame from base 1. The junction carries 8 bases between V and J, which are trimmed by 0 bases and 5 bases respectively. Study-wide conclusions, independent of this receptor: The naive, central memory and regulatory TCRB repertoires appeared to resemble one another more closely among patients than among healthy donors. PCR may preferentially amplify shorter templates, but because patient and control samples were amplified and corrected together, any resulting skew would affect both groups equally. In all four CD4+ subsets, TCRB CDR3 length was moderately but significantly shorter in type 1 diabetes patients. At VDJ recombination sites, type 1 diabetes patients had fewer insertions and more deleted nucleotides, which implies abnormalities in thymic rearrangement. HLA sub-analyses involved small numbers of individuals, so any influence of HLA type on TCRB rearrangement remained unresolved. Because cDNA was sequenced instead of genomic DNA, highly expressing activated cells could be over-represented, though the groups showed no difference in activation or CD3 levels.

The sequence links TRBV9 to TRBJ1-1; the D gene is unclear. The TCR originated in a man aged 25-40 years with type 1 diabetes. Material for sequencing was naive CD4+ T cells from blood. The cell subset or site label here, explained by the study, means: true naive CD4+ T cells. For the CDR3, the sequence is CASSVDVETEAFF. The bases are TGTGCCAGCAGCGTAGACGTGGAGACTGAAGCTTTCTTT.